This TCR beta chain was profiled in a study of cytomegalovirus exposure and HLA in healthy donors. The PCR was carried out with 60 Vbeta primers and 13 Jbeta primers. Sequencing was performed with immunoSEQ multiplex PCR; in TCRdb, only in-frame clones are kept and a portion is missing. The sample has 150,000 to 200,000 clones; roughly 80% are singletons. Germline trimming cut 0 bases from V and 4 bases from J; bases unmatched to any gene: 4. The CDR3 has 15 amino acids. Per germline, CDR1 SGHRS and CDR2 YFSETQ. This clone was observed a single time. Sequencing was carried out using PBMCs. This TCR was recovered from a female donor in good health and CMV-seronegative. The V and J genes are TRBV5-1 and TRBJ2-7; TRBD2 aligns across 10 bases. DNA for the CDR3: TGCGCCAGCAGCTTGGTTTCGACTAGCGGGTACGAGCAGTACTTC. This sequence encodes CASSLVSTSGYEQYF.